These 20 T cell receptor beta chains were sequenced from one sample in a study of low-dose radiotherapy and immunotherapy resistance in tumors. Time point defined: before trial treatment. Priming of first-strand cDNA relied on TRAV- and TRBV-specific primers (covering alpha and beta chains). A roughly 20-cycle PCR with a constant-region primer and V-primer adapter amplified TCRs. TCRdb reprocessed the reads with MiXCR, giving one entry per CDR3 protein. The sample holds over 55,000 distinct CDR3 sequences, around 30% seen once. Specimen: PBMCs, collected before treatment. These receptors originate from a female donor with ovarian cancer.

In this sample, this clonotype turned up many times. The chain has TRBV28 and TRBJ2-2; possible D gene TRBD2, 6 bases. Between the trimmed V and J ends, which lost 3 bases and 5 bases, there was a span of 7 bases. Germline CDR1 MDHEN, CDR2 SYDVKM. There are 13 residues in the CDR3. The CDR3 DNA follows: TGTGCCAGCAGTTTCCGGGGGACCGGGGAGCTGTTTTTT. Translation gives CASSFRGTGELFF.

This clonotype has at least ten counts. The rearrangement joins TRBV6-1 to TRBJ2-1, with D unresolved. V was clipped by 7 bases and J by 2 bases, with 9 bases between them. CDR3 length equals 13 residues. From germline, CDR1 is MNHNS and CDR2 SASEGT. The CDR3 sequence: CASTVTTYNEQFF. The CDR3 bases are TGTGCCAGCACGGTGACAACCTACAATGAGCAGTTCTTC.

V usage is TRBV18 and J usage is TRBJ2-7, with 8 bases lining up with TRBD2. This CDR3 spans 15 amino acids. Germline CDR1 is KGHSH and CDR2 is LQKENI. Trimming cost V 3 bases and J 3 bases; bases outside gene matches: 7. In DNA, the CDR3 is TGTGCCAGCTCACCCCCTAGCGGGCGCGACTACGAGCAGTACTTC. Translation gives CASSPPSGRDYEQYF.

Comments on this clonotype: It is unclear where the CDR3 begins or ends on the DNA, so no DNA is shown, and the CDR3 is as TCRdb lists it. CDR3 loop: CASTKPSGGQNTGELFFF. The V gene is TRBV19, the J gene TRBJ2-2; TRBD2, the table's D call, was not compared with the DNA. Germline V gene data show CDR1 as LNHDA and CDR2 as SQIVND (reference sequence). The CDR3 is 18 residues long, counting both termini.

This clonotype occurred once. A far more abundant clone sits one base away, making this likely a read error. The chain is built from TRBV5-8 and TRBJ2-5; D might be TRBD1 (5 bases). Trimming shortened V by 4 bases and J by 5 bases, and 18 bases separated the two germline ends. Germline V gives CDR1 SGHTS, CDR2 YDEGEE. CDR3 size: 15 residues. The DNA of the CDR3 is TGTGCCAGCAGCAGGCGGACAAGGGGCTTCGAGACCCAGTACTTC. It encodes CASSRRTRGFETQYF.

This clonotype was observed at least ten times. The V call is TRBV5-6, the J call TRBJ2-2; possibly TRBD1 for D (6 bases). V dropped 4 bases and J dropped 3 bases, with 16 bases sitting between them. This CDR3 is 16 amino acids long. CDR1 and CDR2 (germline): SGHDT, YYEEEE. The CDR3 DNA reads as TGTGCCAGCAGCATAACAGGGTTCCAGTACACCGGGGAGCTGTTTTTT. Translated, it gives CASSITGFQYTGELFF. The whole variable domain, remainder taken from reference TRBV5-6 and TRBJ2-2, is DAGVTQSPTHLIKTRGQQVTLRCSPKSGHDTVSWYQQALGQGPQFIFQYYEEEERQRGNFPDRFSGHQFPNYSSELNVNALLLGDSALYLCASSITGFQYTGELFFGEGSRLTVL.

There are many counts of this clonotype. This chain connects TRBV28 to TRBJ1-1; 10 bases line up with TRBD1. V gave up 3 bases and J gave up 4 bases; unmatched junction bases: 8. There are 16 residues in the CDR3. Germline V gives CDR1 MDHEN, CDR2 SYDVKM. Written as DNA, the CDR3 is TGTGCCAGCAGTTTGCACCCGGGACAGGGGATCACTGAAGCTTTCTTT. Its protein is CASSLHPGQGITEAFF.

In this sample, this clonotype turned up many times. The chain is built from TRBV20-1 and TRBJ1-2; D is possibly TRBD1 (5 bases). Germline V CDR1 and CDR2: DFQATT, SNEGSKA (reference sequence). V was pared by 6 bases and J by 0 bases, with 14 bases between. The CDR3 is 14 residues long. The CDR3 nucleotides read TGCAGTGCCCCGGCAGGGCAAGCTAACTATGGCTACACCTTC. As protein: CSAPAGQANYGYTF.

This clonotype was counted ten times or more. V usage is TRBV10-3 and J usage is TRBJ2-7; TRBD1 matches at 8 bases. V trimming: 2 bases; J trimming: 3 bases; junction bases outside the gene matches: 9. This CDR3 region has 16 residues. In germline, CDR1 is ENHRY, CDR2 SYGVKD. The CDR3 DNA sequence: TGTGCCATCAGTGAGGTTCTGACAGGGGTCTTCTACGAGCAGTACTTC. Its protein product is CAISEVLTGVFYEQYF.

This clonotype appeared a single time. The rearrangement links TRBV29-1 to TRBJ2-7; D might be TRBD2 (6 bases). V dropped 3 bases and J dropped 2 bases, with 11 bases sitting between them. Germline values: CDR1 SQVTM, CDR2 ANQGSEA. The CDR3 is 13 amino acids. In DNA form, the CDR3 reads TGCAGCGTTGACAGTCCTAGCGCCTACGAGCAGTACTTC. Translated, it gives CSVDSPSAYEQYF.

This clonotype was counted ten times or more. The V call is TRBV20-1, the J call TRBJ1-1; TRBD1 is a possible D gene (5 bases). V gave up 7 bases and J gave up 4 bases, with 16 bases separating them. Germline CDR1 DFQATT, CDR2 SNEGSKA (reference sequence). The CDR3 consists of 13 residues. The CDR3 region is CSGGGTTPTEAFF. Written as DNA, the CDR3 is TGCAGTGGGGGGGGGACGACTCCCACTGAAGCTTTCTTT.

V usage is TRBV2 and J usage is TRBJ1-1; D gene unclear. Germline CDR1 is SNHLY and CDR2 is FYNNEI. The ends were cut back, 1 base at V and 6 bases at J, with 15 bases in the middle. The CDR3 totals 15 residues. The CDR3: CASSEGGLTWAEAFF. The CDR3 DNA reads as TGTGCCAGCAGTGAAGGAGGCTTAACTTGGGCTGAAGCTTTCTTT.

This clonotype has at least ten counts. This chain uses TRBV20-1 with TRBJ2-2; no reliable D call. This CDR3 has 13 amino acids. Germline V gene lookup returns CDR1 DFQATT and CDR2 SNEGSKA (reference sequence). V was trimmed by 4 bases and J by 0 bases, leaving 6 bases between them. Written as DNA, the CDR3 is TGCAGTGCTATGCGCCCGAACACCGGGGAGCTGTTTTTT. Translation gives CSAMRPNTGELFF.

This clonotype was picked up a small number of times. The rearrangement links TRBV3-1 to TRBJ1-2; TRBD1 might be the D (6 bases). V lost 4 bases and J lost 0, with 18 bases in between. The CDR3 length is 17 residues. Germline V gives CDR1 LGHDT, CDR2 YNNKEL (reference sequence). CDR3 DNA: TGTGCCAGCAGCCCCCGGGGGGGCAGCCACCCTAACTATGGCTACACCTTC. Its translation is CASSPRGGSHPNYGYTF.

The V gene is TRBV6-8, the J gene TRBJ2-7; maybe TRBD2 (5 bases). The CDR3 loop spans 19 amino acids. V shed 6 bases and J shed 0 bases, with 27 bases lying between them. Germline CDR1 MNHGY, CDR2 SAAAGT. The CDR3, as DNA: TGTGCCAGCAGCGCACTAGGGCAGCCGGGCTTAGGAAGCTCCTACGAGCAGTACTTC. This sequence encodes CASSALGQPGLGSSYEQYF.

Points on this clonotype: Given a far larger clone just one base away, this is likely a sequencing read error. The chain combines TRBV24-1 with TRBJ1-3; no clear D gene. The V end was cut by 6 bases, the J end by 4 bases, with 15 bases between. CDR3 length: 15 residues. Germline V gene data show CDR1 as KGHDR and CDR2 as SFDVKD. CDR3 bases: TGTGCCACCAGTTTAAGGGAACTGAGAGGAAACACCATATATTTT. This sequence encodes CATSLRELRGNTIYF.

This clonotype showed up many times. The V and J genes are TRBV2 and TRBJ2-5; the D gene is possibly TRBD2 (5 bases). The CDR3 extends over 11 amino acids. Germline assignment: CDR1 SNHLY and CDR2 FYNNEI. The V end was cut by 6 bases, the J end by 5 bases, with 7 bases between. CDR3 sequence (DNA): TGTGCCAGCAGACTAGTGGAGACCCAGTACTTC. This gives the protein CASRLVETQYF.

In its sample, this clonotype was seen many times. This chain connects TRBV5-1 to TRBJ2-6, with D maybe TRBD2 (6 bases). The CDR3 totals 15 residues. Trimming took 1 base from V and 2 from J, leaving 7 bases between them. Germline CDR1 reads SGHRS; CDR2 reads YFSETQ. The CDR3 loop reads CASSLPGAGANVLTF. The CDR3, as DNA: TGCGCCAGCAGCTTGCCGGGGGCTGGGGCCAACGTCCTGACTTTC.

At least ten counts were recorded for this clonotype. The chain employs TRBV5-4 and TRBJ2-1, with 8 bases fitting TRBD2. The germline CDR1 and CDR2 sequences are SGHNT and YYREEE (reference sequence). The CDR3 runs to 15 residues. Trimming took 0 bases from V and 9 from J; bases not matched to a gene: 8. The chain's CDR3 is CASSLDSGGPPEQFF. The DNA of the CDR3 is TGTGCCAGCAGCTTGGACTCGGGAGGGCCCCCTGAGCAGTTCTTC.

In DNA form, the CDR3 reads TGCGCCAGCAGCGAAGGGACTAGTTCCTACGAGCAGTACTTC. Protein product: CASSEGTSSYEQYF. V usage is TRBV5-1 and J usage is TRBJ2-7, with 8 bases matching TRBD2. Trimming removed 4 bases from V and 1 base from J; junction bases left unmatched: 4. The germline gives CDR1 SGHRS, CDR2 YFSETQ. CDR3 size: 14 residues.